This T cell receptor beta chain was profiled in a study of T-cell reconstitution after alpha-beta-depleted transplantation in children. Whole-study findings and limits: Surviving recipient T cells and intrathymic progenitors accounted for some patients' high TCRbeta diversity at day 60. Newly produced T cells mostly accounted for T-cell counts and diversity one year post-transplant.

Researchers prepared the TCRbeta library using unique molecular identifiers, the study reports. TCRdb re-called the PCR reads with MiXCR, one entry per CDR3 protein. The sample carries approximately 500,000 distinct CDR3 sequences, 10% to 13% recorded once. V was clipped by 3 bases and J by 1 base; unmatched bases: 3. The CDR3 is 16 residues long. Germline CDR1 SGHAT, CDR2 FQNNGV. This clonotype was detected many times. The antigen is undetermined. Material: PBMCs, obtained before TCRalphabeta/CD19-depleted stem cell transplant. J is TRBJ2-1 and V is TRBV11-2; 10 nucleotides align to TRBD1. The source of this sequence is a child aged 2-15 years with inherited bone marrow failure, due to receive a stem cell transplant. In DNA form, the CDR3 reads TGTGCCAGCAGCTTCAGGACAGGGGGTTCCTACAATGAGCAGTTCTTC. It is translated as CASSFRTGGSYNEQFF. Using reference TRBV11-2 and TRBJ2-1 for the parts outside the CDR3, the full variable domain is EAGVAQSPRYKIIEKRQSVAFWCNPISGHATLYWYQQILGQGPKLLIQFQNNGVVDDSQLPKDRFSAERLKGVDSTLKIQPAKLEDSAVYLCASSFRTGGSYNEQFFGPGTRLTVL.